This entry describes one T cell receptor beta chain. The sample is drawn from a study of blood T cell repertoires in COVID-19. Overall study: The origin of the acute and convalescent COVID-19 samples was the United States, Italy and Spain. PBMCs, B-cell-depleted T cells, or T cells were the source of the cDNA or gDNA that made up the material.

Original data processing: Scientists estimated how many nucleated cells there were by amplifying reference gene primers. This table comes from immunoSEQ multiplex PCR, and its TCRdb copy is limited to in-frame clones, with some not included. V and J calls plus clone size are reproduced from that table; the DNA served to infer D and trimming. Of around 250,000 clones listed, approximately 84% are singletons. Participants were aged 18 to 89 years, lived in 20 to 30 US areas, and enrolled virtually. Trimming removed 0 bases at V and 3 bases at J, with 9 bases between. This CDR3 region has 14 residues. Germline CDR1 reads SGHRS; CDR2 reads YFSETQ.

The chain uses TRBV5-1 and TRBJ1-1, with D uncertain. This sequence was found in a young man who had recovered from COVID-19. The material sequenced was PBMCs or T cells enriched from blood (not recorded which). CDR3 residues: CASSLGGVYTEAFF. CDR3 sequence (DNA): TGCGCCAGCAGCTTGGGCGGAGTCTACACTGAAGCTTTCTTT.